Below, 4 T cell receptor beta chains from the same sample are listed, as sequenced in a study of response to subunit inactivated influenza vaccine. TCRdb called the RT-PCR reads again in MiXCR, with one record for every CDR3 protein. The sample shows 650,000 or so distinct CDR3 sequences, 14% of them seen only once. Source: PBMCs from blood, taken about 14 days before vaccination. The receptors derive from a man aged 50-60 years who received an inactivated influenza vaccine.

This clonotype was observed many times. This chain uses TRBV7-3 with TRBJ2-5, with D possibly matching TRBD2 (5 bases). The germline V gene has CDR1 SGHTA and CDR2 FQGTGA. V was cut by 5 bases and J by 0 bases, with 7 bases left in between. The CDR3 has 13 residues. The CDR3 loop is CASSLTNQETQYF. Written as DNA, the CDR3 is TGTGCCAGCAGCCTGACTAACCAAGAGACCCAGTACTTC.

This clonotype was picked up a small number of times. This sequence joins TRBV28 and TRBJ2-3; D is ambiguous. The CDR3 has 13 residues. Trimming left V 7 bases short and J 2 bases short, with 10 bases between. The germline V gene has CDR1 MDHEN and CDR2 SYDVKM. Here the CDR3 DNA reads TGTGCCAGCATGGTAACCCCCACAGATACGCAGTATTTT. Amino acid sequence: CASMVTPTDTQYF.

The V gene is TRBV20-1, the J gene TRBJ2-1; 9 nucleotides match TRBD2. This CDR3 has 14 residues. The germline V gene has CDR1 DFQATT and CDR2 SNEGSKA (reference sequence). J was trimmed by 4 bases and V by 3 bases; bases with no gene match: 4. The CDR3 here is CSARAGGNYNEQFF. In DNA, the CDR3 is TGCAGTGCTAGGGCGGGAGGGAATTACAATGAGCAGTTCTTC.

CDR3 coding DNA: TGCGCCAGCAGCCAAGATCCGACGGCGAACACCGGGGAGCTGTTTTTT. Translated: CASSQDPTANTGELFF. V usage is TRBV4-3 and J usage is TRBJ2-2, with D unresolved. Trimming removed 0 bases at V and 0 bases at J, with 8 bases between. Germline V lookup: CDR1 LGHNA, CDR2 YSLEER. This CDR3 region has 16 residues.